Given below is one T cell receptor (beta chain) in context. This record comes from a study of cytomegalovirus exposure and HLA in healthy donors. PCR employed 60 Vbeta and 13 Jbeta primers. The assay was immunoSEQ multiplex PCR, and TCRdb's table has in-frame clones only and misses some. Among around 140,000 clones listed, around 90% were seen once. CDR1 is MDHEN and CDR2 is SYDVKM in the germline V gene. This CDR3 is built from 13 residues. The V end lost 6 bases, the J end lost 2 bases, and 11 bases lay between the germline ends. What was sequenced was PBMCs. The rearrangement joins TRBV28 to TRBJ2-7; D might be TRBD1 (6 bases). The receptor was isolated from a woman between 40 and 50 years old in good health and CMV-seronegative. The CDR3 DNA sequence: TGTGCCAGCAGCAGGGGCACAACCTACGAGCAGTACTTC. Translated: CASSRGTTYEQYF. Based on the CDR3 plus reference TRBV28 and TRBJ2-7, the full variable domain is DVKVTQSSRYLVKRTGEKVFLECVQDMDHENMFWYRQDPGLGLRLIYFSYDVKMKEKGDIPEGYSVSREKKERFSLILESASTNQTSMYLCASSRGTTYEQYFGPGTRLTVT.